One sample yielded the 10 T cell receptor beta chains listed below, sequenced in a study of blood T cell repertoires in COVID-19. Libraries were prepared by immunoSEQ multiplex PCR; TCRdb keeps only in-frame clonotypes and omits some of them. The repertoire has over 150,000 clones, about 86% of them found once; the top ten carry around 7.1%. Sequencing was carried out using PBMCs or T cells enriched from blood (not recorded which). These TCRs come from a man between 50 and 59 years old who had recovered from COVID-19.

The CDR3 spells CASSLVGVTDTQYF. The CDR3 DNA sequence: TGTGCCAGCAGCTTGGTTGGAGTCACAGATACGCAGTATTTT. The rearrangement joins TRBV5-5 to TRBJ2-3; D is unclear. The CDR3 contains 14 residues. Per germline, CDR1 SGHKS and CDR2 YYEKEE (reference sequence). Trimming stripped 0 bases from V and 2 bases from J, with 7 bases between.

The J gene is TRBJ1-4, the V gene TRBV2, with 8 bases aligning to TRBD1. Losses at the gene ends were 6 bases for V and 4 bases for J; bases not matched to a gene: 4. CDR1 is SNHLY, CDR2 FYNNEI, per germline. The CDR3 sequence is 14 residues long. The CDR3 reads CASSGDRFNEKLFF. CDR3 nucleotide sequence: TGTGCCAGCAGCGGGGACAGGTTTAATGAAAAACTGTTTTTT.

This clone was found many times. The rearrangement links TRBV6-6 to TRBJ2-1, with TRBD1 identical over 9 bases. CDR1 is MNHNY and CDR2 is SVGAGI in the germline V gene (reference sequence). The CDR3 loop spans 17 amino acids. V shed 5 bases and J 7 bases; nucleotides not matched to a gene: 15. The CDR3 DNA sequence: TGTGCCAGCAGTCCTTCGTCCCGAGGACAGGGGTTTAATGAGCAGTTCTTC. Its protein product is CASSPSSRGQGFNEQFF.

The chain is built from TRBV5-1 and TRBJ2-3; D possibly corresponds to TRBD2 (5 bases). V gave up 0 bases and J gave up 5 bases, with 13 bases separating them. CDR3 length: 15 amino acids. Germline loops: CDR1 SGHRS, CDR2 YFSETQ. The CDR3 nucleotides are TGCGCCAGCAGCTTGGGGGTCTTTCGGGGAGATACGCAGTATTTT. Translating it yields CASSLGVFRGDTQYF.

Only one count was recorded for this clone. This chain connects TRBV23-1 to TRBJ2-3; tentatively, D is TRBD1 (6 bases). TRBV23-1 is treated as an ORF (open reading frame) with a function not yet certain. The CDR3 totals 13 residues. The V end was cut by 2 bases, the J end by 9 bases, with 12 bases between. CDR3 protein: CASSQTRQETQYF. The CDR3 DNA is TGCGCCAGCAGTCAAACAAGACAGGAGACGCAGTATTTT.

The genes are TRBV6-2 or TRBV6-3 and TRBJ1-4; 10 bases map to TRBD1. This CDR3 has 15 residues. V shed 6 bases and J 7 bases; nucleotides not matched to a gene: 8. Per the germline V gene, CDR1 is MNHEY and CDR2 is SVGEGT. The CDR3 nucleotides are TGTGCCAGCAGCGACGGGACAGGGGTGGGTGAAAAACTGTTTTTT. It encodes CASSDGTGVGEKLFF.

The V call is TRBV11-3, the J call TRBJ2-1; 10 positions match TRBD2. In germline, CDR1 is SGHNT, CDR2 YENEEA. Germline trimming cut 3 bases from V and 5 bases from J; bases unmatched to any gene: 4. CDR3 length: 15 amino acids. The CDR3 nucleotides read TGTGCCAGCAGCTTGTCACTAGCGGGGAACAATGAGCAGTTCTTC. Encoded protein: CASSLSLAGNNEQFF.

This clone was counted only a few times. V gene TRBV27 combines with J gene TRBJ1-2; 7 positions agree with TRBD1. This CDR3 has 13 amino acids. V dropped 8 bases and J dropped 3; count of bases not matched to a gene: 6. Germline values: CDR1 MNHEY, CDR2 SMNVEV (reference sequence). Here the CDR3 reads CASQSRGDYGYTF. The CDR3 region has the DNA TGTGCCAGCCAAAGCAGGGGGGACTATGGCTACACCTTC.

This clone occurred many times. The chain employs TRBV3-1 (or the pseudogene TRBV3-2) and TRBJ1-4, with D uncertain. Germline V gene lookup returns CDR1 LGHDT and CDR2 YNNKEL (reference sequence). The CDR3 is made up of 16 amino acids. Trimming pared 0 bases from V and 5 bases from J, leaving 13 bases between. The CDR3 DNA reads as TGTGCCAGCAGCCAAGATGTCGCCAGATCGAATGAAAAACTGTTTTTT. It encodes CASSQDVARSNEKLFF.

The V and J genes are TRBV5-1 and TRBJ2-1, with unresolved D. Trimming left V 1 base short and J 1 base short, with 9 bases between. The CDR3 consists of 15 residues. Germline V gives CDR1 SGHRS, CDR2 YFSETQ. The CDR3 DNA reads as TGCGCCAGCAGCTTGAGCCTTCAATCCTACAATGAGCAGTTCTTC. Its translation: CASSLSLQSYNEQFF.